Each of the 15 T cell receptor beta chains below was sequenced from the same sample in a study of beta chain features in type 1 diabetes. Study-level findings and limits: All four CD4+ subsets of Type 1 diabetes patients contained TCRB CDR3s that were moderately but significantly shorter.

Which antigens these TCRs recognize remains unknown. What was sequenced were expressed TCRB transcripts, since all of the isolated RNA had been reverse transcribed. Sequencing used immunoSEQ multiplex PCR; TCRdb keeps in-frame clones, though not all of them. The top ten hold 0.095% to 0.15% of the sample, which has around 690,000 clones, 9.5% to 15% seen once. Sequenced: naive CD4+ T cells from blood. These TCRs come from a young man with type 1 diabetes.

The chain carries TRBV7-9 and TRBJ1-1, with D possibly matching TRBD1 (6 bases). V was trimmed by 3 bases and J by 3 bases, leaving 11 bases between them. From germline, CDR1 is SEHNR and CDR2 FQNEAQ (reference sequence). CDR3 size: 14 residues. The CDR3 here is CASSLRSGDTEAFF. The CDR3 DNA reads as TGTGCCAGCAGCTTGCGATCAGGGGACACTGAAGCTTTCTTT.

The chain recombines TRBV27 with TRBJ2-3, with D tentatively TRBD2 (5 bases). Between the trimmed V and J ends, which lost 2 bases and 5 bases, there was a span of 5 bases. The germline gives CDR1 MNHEY, CDR2 SMNVEV (reference sequence). CDR3 length: 12 amino acids. CDR3 in DNA: TGTGCCAGCAGTTTAGGAGGAGATACGCAGTATTTT. This gives the protein CASSLGGDTQYF.

This clone has a handful of counts. The chain links TRBV9 to TRBJ2-2, with D possibly TRBD2 on 6 matching bases. Looked up from germline, CDR1 is SGDLS and CDR2 is YYNGEE. The CDR3 has 13 amino acids. Trimming removed 4 bases from V and 7 bases from J, with 11 bases in between. The CDR3: CASSPRGLGELFF. CDR3 nucleotide sequence: TGTGCCAGCAGCCCGCGGGGTCTCGGGGAGCTGTTTTTT.

This clone was counted between two and nine times. The chain joins TRBV29-1 to TRBJ2-3; 8 positions agree with TRBD1. V lost 3 bases and J lost 4; bases outside the gene matches: 12. Germline loops: CDR1 SQVTM, CDR2 ANQGSEA. CDR3 length: 16 residues. This CDR3 is CSVEGTGEGGADTQYF. In DNA form, the CDR3 reads TGCAGCGTTGAGGGGACAGGCGAAGGGGGCGCAGATACGCAGTATTTT.

This clone has a handful of counts. V is TRBV4-3 and J is TRBJ2-1, with a possible D match to TRBD2 (6 bases). CDR1 LGHNA and CDR2 YSLEER come from the germline V gene. This CDR3 has 19 amino acids. V gave up 6 bases and J gave up 7 bases, with 31 bases separating them. CDR3 residues: CASSKEGIGDSTRRNEQFF. In DNA form, the CDR3 reads TGCGCCAGCAGTAAAGAAGGGATTGGGGACTCAACTAGAAGGAATGAGCAGTTCTTC.

The chain has TRBV4-3 and TRBJ2-2; 8 nucleotides agree with TRBD1. Per germline, CDR1 LGHNA and CDR2 YSLEER. The CDR3 is 15 residues long. Losses at the gene ends were 5 bases for V and 3 bases for J; bases not matched to a gene: 5. The CDR3: CASSVNRGYTGELFF. The CDR3 nucleotides are TGCGCCAGCAGCGTCAACAGGGGGTACACCGGGGAGCTGTTTTTT.

Only a few counts were recorded for this clone. The rearrangement joins TRBV14 to TRBJ2-2; D not certain. The length of the CDR3 is 14 residues. V lost 5 bases, J lost 4 bases, and 11 bases lay in between. The germline CDR1 and CDR2 sequences are SGHDN and FVKESK. Here the CDR3 DNA reads TGTGCCAGCAGCTTATGGACGGGCACCGGGGAGCTGTTTTTT. Translated, it gives CASSLWTGTGELFF.

V is TRBV28 and J is TRBJ1-3; D ambiguous. The V end was cut by 4 bases, the J end by 4 bases, with 20 bases between. From germline, CDR1 is MDHEN and CDR2 SYDVKM. The CDR3 spans 17 residues. Here the CDR3 reads CASSSHLGSDHGNTIYF. CDR3 DNA sequence: TGTGCCAGCAGTTCCCACCTTGGAAGCGATCACGGAAACACCATATATTTT.

This clone was seen more than once but under ten times. V and J are TRBV7-9 and TRBJ1-2; 7 bases match TRBD1. J was trimmed by 0 bases and V by 5 bases; bases with no gene match: 3. CDR3 size: 14 residues. The V gene's germline CDR1 is SEHNR and CDR2 FQNEAQ (reference sequence). This CDR3 reads CASSPGQTNYGYTF. DNA for the CDR3: TGTGCCAGCAGCCCGGGACAGACTAACTATGGCTACACCTTC.

This clone was recorded a few times. V is TRBV5-1 and J is TRBJ2-1; no reliable D call. The V and J ends lost 5 bases and 7 bases respectively, with 7 bases between them. This CDR3 has 11 residues. Germline CDR1 is SGHRS and CDR2 is YFSETQ. This chain's CDR3 is CASRSANEQFF. CDR3 in DNA: TGCGCCAGCAGATCCGCGAATGAGCAGTTCTTC.

The chain uses TRBV4-2 and TRBJ2-1; D gene ambiguous. This CDR3 comprises 14 residues. Germline V CDR1 and CDR2: LGHNA, YNFKEQ. V was trimmed by 6 bases and J by 5 bases, leaving 14 bases between them. In DNA form, the CDR3 reads TGTGCCAGCAGTCTTGACGGGCAAGACAATGAGCAGTTCTTC. This gives the protein CASSLDGQDNEQFF.

V and J are TRBV30 and TRBJ1-5; D is undetermined. The length of the CDR3 is 13 residues. The germline gives CDR1 GTSNPN, CDR2 SVGIG (reference sequence). V lost 4 bases, J lost 6 bases, and 13 bases lay in between. The CDR3 DNA is TGTGCCTGGACTAGGTCGTGGGTTCAGCCCCAGCATTTT. It translates to CAWTRSWVQPQHF.

The genes are TRBV9 and TRBJ2-7, with D possibly TRBD2 on 6 matching bases. The CDR3 has 15 amino acids. Germline V gene sequence: CDR1 SGDLS, CDR2 YYNGEE. V lost 3 bases, J lost 0 bases, and 13 bases lay in between. CDR3 bases: TGTGCCAGCAGCGCGTTAGCGGATACCTCCTACGAGCAGTACTTC. It encodes CASSALADTSYEQYF.

This clone was observed a few times. The J gene is TRBJ2-7, the V gene TRBV10-3; D gene ambiguous. This CDR3 contains 13 residues. Germline CDR1 is ENHRY and CDR2 is SYGVKD. The germline V and J ends were trimmed by 8 bases and 0 bases, with 11 bases remaining between them. CDR3 residues: CAIGAMSSYEQYF. The DNA for the CDR3 is TGTGCCATCGGAGCGATGAGCTCCTACGAGCAGTACTTC.

The sample holds a few counts of this clone. The chain carries TRBV5-1 and TRBJ2-1; 8 bases fit TRBD1. V gave up 0 bases and J gave up 6 bases; unmatched junction bases: 8. Germline V CDR1 and CDR2: SGHRS, YFSETQ. This CDR3 spans 16 amino acids. CDR3 residues: CASSLADREDLNEQFF. The CDR3 DNA reads TGCGCCAGCAGCTTGGCGGACAGGGAGGACCTCAATGAGCAGTTCTTC.